A selection of T cell receptor beta chains follows, all from one sample in a study of CD8 T cells in ankylosing spondylitis. TCRdb re-derived calls from the 5' RACE reads in MiXCR, one entry per CDR3 protein. The table lists around 300,000 distinct CDR3 sequences, approximately 10% of them singletons. The sample taken for sequencing was blood, either unsorted or a sorted T cell fraction (not recorded which). These TCRs come from a female donor with ankylosing spondylitis or in good health (not recorded which). Each CDR3 is given with its conserved first and last residue. Fields, in order: clone size, V gene, D gene, J gene, CDR3 protein, CDR3 DNA. D genes are given only for firm matches. Clone size is not always given. Where it is, it says once, few, many or a class for expanded clones.

clone_size: many
v_call: TRBV20-1
d_call: .
j_call: TRBJ1-3
cdr3_aa: CSARVPSSGNTIYF
cdr3_nt: TGCAGTGCTAGAGTCCCTAGCTCTGGAAACACCATATATTTT

clone_size: .
v_call: TRBV3-1
d_call: .
j_call: TRBJ2-4
cdr3_aa: CASSQGQKNIQYF
cdr3_nt: TGTGCCAGCAGCCAAGGACAGAAAAACATTCAGTACTTC

clone_size: .
v_call: TRBV28
d_call: .
j_call: TRBJ2-4
cdr3_aa: CASSSGVLDIQYF
cdr3_nt: TGTGCCAGCAGTTCAGGGGTTTTGGACATTCAGTACTTC

clone_size: .
v_call: TRBV7-2
d_call: .
j_call: TRBJ2-1
cdr3_aa: CASSSGNDWRSYNEQFF
cdr3_nt: TGTGCCAGCAGCTCCGGGAACGACTGGCGCTCCTACAATGAGCAGTTCTTC

clone_size: many
v_call: TRBV28
d_call: .
j_call: TRBJ1-1
cdr3_aa: CASSTDHTEAFF
cdr3_nt: TGTGCCAGCTCCACAGATCACACTGAAGCTTTCTTT

clone_size: few
v_call: TRBV7-9
d_call: TRBD1
j_call: TRBJ2-1
cdr3_aa: CASSERQGGPYNEQFF
cdr3_nt: TGTGCCAGCAGCGAAAGACAGGGGGGCCCCTACAATGAGCAGTTCTTC

clone_size: few
v_call: TRBV5-6
d_call: .
j_call: TRBJ2-2
cdr3_aa: CASSFRGLTGELFF
cdr3_nt: TGTGCCAGCAGCTTTCGGGGATTAACCGGGGAGCTGTTTTTT

clone_size: few
v_call: TRBV28
d_call: TRBD2
j_call: TRBJ2-1
cdr3_aa: CASSQLAGAGNTNEQFF
cdr3_nt: TGTGCCAGCAGCCAGTTAGCGGGAGCGGGTAACACAAATGAGCAGTTCTTC

clone_size: many
v_call: TRBV5-1
d_call: TRBD1
j_call: TRBJ1-1
cdr3_aa: CASSLESRTGEPLGIYTEAFF
cdr3_nt: TGCGCCAGCAGCTTGGAATCCCGGACAGGGGAACCGCTGGGGATATACACTGAAGCTTTCTTT

clone_size: many
v_call: TRBV6-1
d_call: TRBD1
j_call: TRBJ2-7
cdr3_aa: CASRVTGVVEQYF
cdr3_nt: TGTGCCAGCAGGGTGACAGGGGTCGTCGAGCAGTACTTC

clone_size: many
v_call: TRBV15
d_call: TRBD2
j_call: TRBJ2-1
cdr3_aa: CATSRAPGLASEQFF
cdr3_nt: TGTGCCACCAGCAGAGCACCCGGACTAGCAAGTGAGCAGTTCTTC

clone_size: .
v_call: TRBV20-1
d_call: .
j_call: TRBJ2-7
cdr3_aa: CSAREGDYEQYF
cdr3_nt: TGCAGTGCGAGGGAGGGGGACTACGAGCAGTACTTC

clone_size: many
v_call: TRBV5-6
d_call: .
j_call: TRBJ2-4
cdr3_aa: CASSLGGVYIQYF
cdr3_nt: TGTGCCAGCAGCTTGGGGGGGGTATACATTCAGTACTTC

clone_size: many
v_call: TRBV12-3/TRBV12-4
d_call: .
j_call: TRBJ2-7
cdr3_aa: CASSLAARSLGSYEQYF
cdr3_nt: TGTGCCAGCAGTTTAGCGGCGAGGTCCCTCGGGTCCTACGAGCAGTACTTC

clone_size: .
v_call: TRBV3-1
d_call: TRBD2
j_call: TRBJ2-7
cdr3_aa: CASSQGPGLAGAREQYF
cdr3_nt: TGTGCCAGCAGCCAAGGGCCGGGACTAGCGGGAGCCCGGGAGCAGTACTTC

clone_size: many
v_call: TRBV5-1
d_call: TRBD1
j_call: TRBJ2-1
cdr3_aa: CASSWDRGNGEQFF
cdr3_nt: TGCGCCAGCAGCTGGGACAGGGGGAATGGTGAGCAGTTCTTC

clone_size: .
v_call: TRBV5-1
d_call: .
j_call: TRBJ1-6
cdr3_aa: CASSTTGGNSPLHF
cdr3_nt: TGCGCCAGCAGCACGACAGGAGGCAATTCACCCCTCCACTTT

clone_size: many
v_call: TRBV5-1
d_call: .
j_call: TRBJ1-1
cdr3_aa: CASSSGTANTEAFF
cdr3_nt: TGTGCCAGTAGTTCTGGGACGGCGAACACTGAAGCTTTCTTT

clone_size: few
v_call: TRBV5-1
d_call: TRBD2
j_call: TRBJ2-1
cdr3_aa: CASSFNSGGAANEQFF
cdr3_nt: TGCGCCAGCAGCTTCAATAGCGGGGGGGCGGCAAATGAGCAGTTCTTC

clone_size: many
v_call: TRBV20-1
d_call: .
j_call: TRBJ1-1
cdr3_aa: CSASETGTYPGEAFF
cdr3_nt: TGCAGTGCTAGTGAAACCGGGACGTATCCCGGCGAAGCTTTCTTT

clone_size: few
v_call: TRBV28
d_call: TRBD2
j_call: TRBJ2-7
cdr3_aa: CASSFSGRGDEQYF
cdr3_nt: TGTGCCAGCAGCTTTAGCGGGAGAGGGGACGAGCAGTACTTC

clone_size: .
v_call: TRBV10-3
d_call: .
j_call: TRBJ2-5
cdr3_aa: CAISPQGLRETQYF
cdr3_nt: TGTGCCATCAGTCCCCAAGGTTTGAGAGAGACCCAGTACTTC

clone_size: .
v_call: TRBV20-1
d_call: TRBD2
j_call: TRBJ2-2
cdr3_aa: CSARGFGGGANTGELFF
cdr3_nt: TGCAGTGCTAGAGGGTTCGGCGGGGGGGCGAACACCGGGGAGCTGTTTTTT

clone_size: many
v_call: TRBV7-3
d_call: .
j_call: TRBJ1-2
cdr3_aa: CASSLDGANYGYTF
cdr3_nt: TGTGCCAGCAGCTTAGACGGAGCTAACTATGGCTACACCTTC

clone_size: many
v_call: TRBV7-6
d_call: TRBD1
j_call: TRBJ2-7
cdr3_aa: CASSSSGQVFSYEQYF
cdr3_nt: TGTGCCAGCAGCTCGTCAGGACAGGTATTCTCCTACGAGCAGTACTTC

clone_size: .
v_call: TRBV5-6
d_call: .
j_call: TRBJ2-5
cdr3_aa: CASSTSPGPQKTQYF
cdr3_nt: TGTGCCAGCAGCACCTCCCCGGGACCCCAAAAGACCCAGTACTTC

clone_size: .
v_call: TRBV27
d_call: .
j_call: TRBJ2-3
cdr3_aa: CASSLSGGARDTQYF
cdr3_nt: TGTGCCAGCAGTTTATCTGGGGGGGCCCGGGATACGCAGTATTTT

clone_size: many
v_call: TRBV5-6
d_call: .
j_call: TRBJ2-3
cdr3_aa: CASSRVDTQYF
cdr3_nt: TGTGCCAGCAGCCGGGTAGATACGCAGTATTTT

clone_size: few
v_call: TRBV3-1
d_call: .
j_call: TRBJ2-5
cdr3_aa: CASSPSRTGTETQYF
cdr3_nt: TGTGCCAGCAGCCCCAGTAGGACTGGGACAGAGACCCAGTACTTC

clone_size: many
v_call: TRBV29-1
d_call: .
j_call: TRBJ2-1
cdr3_aa: CSVDRVNYNEQFF
cdr3_nt: TGCAGCGTTGACAGGGTAAACTACAATGAGCAGTTCTTC

clone_size: many
v_call: TRBV29-1
d_call: TRBD1
j_call: TRBJ2-3
cdr3_aa: CSAYRGRDTQYF
cdr3_nt: TGCAGCGCTTACAGGGGCCGGGATACGCAGTATTTT

clone_size: once
v_call: TRBV5-1
d_call: .
j_call: TRBJ1-1
cdr3_aa: CASSASGTEAFF
cdr3_nt: TGCGCCAGCAGCGCCTCGGGCACTGAAGCTTTCTTT

clone_size: many
v_call: TRBV5-1
d_call: .
j_call: TRBJ2-5
cdr3_aa: CASSPVGGHQETQYF
cdr3_nt: TGCGCCAGCAGCCCGGTCGGAGGACACCAAGAGACCCAGTACTTC

clone_size: many
v_call: TRBV7-6
d_call: .
j_call: TRBJ2-5
cdr3_aa: CASSSLLGHRETQYF
cdr3_nt: TGTGCCAGCAGCTCCCTTCTAGGGCATCGGGAGACCCAGTACTTC

clone_size: many
v_call: TRBV24-1
d_call: TRBD1
j_call: TRBJ2-5
cdr3_aa: CATSDPQGAGETQYF
cdr3_nt: TGTGCCACCAGTGATCCCCAGGGGGCGGGCGAGACCCAGTACTTC

clone_size: many
v_call: TRBV27
d_call: .
j_call: TRBJ2-1
cdr3_aa: CASSPNPDRRFYNEQFF
cdr3_nt: TGTGCCAGCAGTCCTAACCCTGATCGGAGATTCTACAATGAGCAGTTCTTC

clone_size: many
v_call: TRBV30
d_call: .
j_call: TRBJ2-1
cdr3_aa: CAWSGLDYNEQFF
cdr3_nt: TGTGCCTGGAGTGGACTGGATTACAATGAGCAGTTCTTC

clone_size: many
v_call: TRBV6-6
d_call: .
j_call: TRBJ1-1
cdr3_aa: CASRQGMNTEAFF
cdr3_nt: TGTGCCAGCAGACAGGGAATGAACACTGAAGCTTTCTTT

clone_size: .
v_call: TRBV29-1
d_call: .
j_call: TRBJ1-1
cdr3_aa: CSVKRQGNLAFF
cdr3_nt: TGCAGCGTTAAACGCCAAGGTAATTTGGCTTTCTTT